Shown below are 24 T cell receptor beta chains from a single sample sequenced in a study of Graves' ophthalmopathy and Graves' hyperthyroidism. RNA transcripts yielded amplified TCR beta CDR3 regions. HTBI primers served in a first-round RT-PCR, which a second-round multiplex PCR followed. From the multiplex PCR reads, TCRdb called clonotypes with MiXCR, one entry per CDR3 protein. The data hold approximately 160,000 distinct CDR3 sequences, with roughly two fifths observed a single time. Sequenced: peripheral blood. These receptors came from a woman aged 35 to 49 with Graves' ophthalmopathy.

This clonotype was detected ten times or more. CDR3 region: CASSPATGGVGTQYF. The DNA of the CDR3 is TGTGCCAGCAGTCCAGCGACAGGGGGCGTAGGGACCCAGTACTTC. The chain has TRBV28 and TRBJ2-5; 10 positions agree with TRBD1. Germline V gene lookup returns CDR1 MDHEN and CDR2 SYDVKM. CDR3 length: 15 residues. The V segment lost 5 bases and the J segment 7 bases; nucleotides outside the gene matches: 10.

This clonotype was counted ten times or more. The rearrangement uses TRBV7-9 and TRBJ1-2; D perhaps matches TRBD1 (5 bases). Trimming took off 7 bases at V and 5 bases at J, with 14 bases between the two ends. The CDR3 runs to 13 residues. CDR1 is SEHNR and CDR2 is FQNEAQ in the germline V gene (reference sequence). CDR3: CASTFAGSYGYTF. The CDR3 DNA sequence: TGTGCCAGCACCTTCGCAGGGTCATATGGCTACACCTTC.

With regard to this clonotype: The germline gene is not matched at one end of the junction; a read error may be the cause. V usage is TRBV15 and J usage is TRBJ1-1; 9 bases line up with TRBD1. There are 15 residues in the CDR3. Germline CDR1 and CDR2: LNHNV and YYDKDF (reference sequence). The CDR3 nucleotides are TGTGCCACTAGCAGGGACAGGGCCACTAACACTGAAGCTTTCTTT. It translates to CATSRDRATNTEAFF.

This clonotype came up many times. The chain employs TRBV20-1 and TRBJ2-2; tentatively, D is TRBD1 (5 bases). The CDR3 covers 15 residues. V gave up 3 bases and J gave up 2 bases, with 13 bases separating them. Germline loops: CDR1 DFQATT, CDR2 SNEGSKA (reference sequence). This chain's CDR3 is CSASPSDINTGELFF. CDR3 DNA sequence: TGCAGTGCTAGCCCTTCGGACATTAACACCGGGGAGCTGTTTTTT.

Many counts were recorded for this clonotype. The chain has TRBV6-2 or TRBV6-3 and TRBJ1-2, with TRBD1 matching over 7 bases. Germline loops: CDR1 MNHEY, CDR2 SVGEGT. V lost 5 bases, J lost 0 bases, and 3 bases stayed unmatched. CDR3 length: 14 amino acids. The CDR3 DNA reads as TGTGCCAGCAGTCGACAGGGCCCTAACTATGGCTACACCTTC. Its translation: CASSRQGPNYGYTF.

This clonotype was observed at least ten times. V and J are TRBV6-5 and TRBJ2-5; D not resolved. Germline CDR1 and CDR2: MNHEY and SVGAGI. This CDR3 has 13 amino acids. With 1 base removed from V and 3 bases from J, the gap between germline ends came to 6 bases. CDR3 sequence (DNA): TGTGCCAGCAGTTACTTCCAGGAAGAGACCCAGTACTTC. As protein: CASSYFQEETQYF.

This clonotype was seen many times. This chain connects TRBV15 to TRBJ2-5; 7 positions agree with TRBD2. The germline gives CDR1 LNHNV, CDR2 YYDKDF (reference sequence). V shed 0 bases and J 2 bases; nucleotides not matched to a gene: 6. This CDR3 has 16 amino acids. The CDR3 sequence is CATSRDQTGGQETQYF. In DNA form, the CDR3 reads TGTGCCACCAGCAGAGATCAAACGGGGGGACAAGAGACCCAGTACTTC.

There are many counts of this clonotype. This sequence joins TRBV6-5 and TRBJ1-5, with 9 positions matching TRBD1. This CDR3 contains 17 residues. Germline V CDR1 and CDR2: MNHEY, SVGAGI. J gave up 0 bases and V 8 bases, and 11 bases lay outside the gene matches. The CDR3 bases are TGTGCCAGCGGGCGGACAGGGGCGAGGTTTAGCAATCAGCCCCAGCATTTT. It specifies CASGRTGARFSNQPQHF.

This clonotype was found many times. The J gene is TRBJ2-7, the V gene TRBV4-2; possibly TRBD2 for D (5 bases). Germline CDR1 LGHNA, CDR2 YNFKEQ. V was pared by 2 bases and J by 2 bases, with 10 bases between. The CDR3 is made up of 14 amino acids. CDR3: CASSQTRETYEQYF. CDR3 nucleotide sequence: TGTGCCAGCAGCCAAACACGGGAAACCTACGAGCAGTACTTC.

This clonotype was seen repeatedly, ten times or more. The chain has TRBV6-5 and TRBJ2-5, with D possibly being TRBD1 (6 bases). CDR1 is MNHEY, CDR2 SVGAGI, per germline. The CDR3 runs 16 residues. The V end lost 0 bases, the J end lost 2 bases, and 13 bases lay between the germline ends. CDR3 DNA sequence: TGTGCCAGCAGTTACTCTCATCGACAGGCACAAGAGACCCAGTACTTC. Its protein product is CASSYSHRQAQETQYF.

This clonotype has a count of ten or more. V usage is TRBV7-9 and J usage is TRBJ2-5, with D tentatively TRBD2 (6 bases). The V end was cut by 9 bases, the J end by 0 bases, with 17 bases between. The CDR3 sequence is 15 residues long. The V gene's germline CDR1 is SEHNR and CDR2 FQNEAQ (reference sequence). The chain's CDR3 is CASSAGTLYQETQYF. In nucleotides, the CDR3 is TGTGCCAGTTCAGCCGGGACTTTGTACCAAGAGACCCAGTACTTC. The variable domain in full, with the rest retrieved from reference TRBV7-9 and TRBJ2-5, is DTGVSQNPRHKITKRGQNVTFRCDPISEHNRLYWYRQTLGQGPEFLTYFQNEAQLEKSRLLSDRFSAERPKGSFSTLEIQRTEQGDSAMYLCASSAGTLYQETQYFGPGTRLLVL.

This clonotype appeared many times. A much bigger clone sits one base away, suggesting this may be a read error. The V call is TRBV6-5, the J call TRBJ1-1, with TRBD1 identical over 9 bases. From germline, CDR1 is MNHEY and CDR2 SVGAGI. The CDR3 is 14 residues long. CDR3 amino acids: CANSYGTGTTEAFF. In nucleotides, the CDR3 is TGTGCCAACAGTTACGGGACAGGGACCACTGAAGCTTTCTTT.

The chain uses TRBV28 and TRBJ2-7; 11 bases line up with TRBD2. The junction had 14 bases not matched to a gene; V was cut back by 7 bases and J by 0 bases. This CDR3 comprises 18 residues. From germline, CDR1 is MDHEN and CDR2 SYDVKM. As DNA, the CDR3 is TGTGCCAGCACCCTTGGAACTAGCGGGAGTTCTAGCTCCTACGAGCAGTACTTC. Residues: CASTLGTSGSSSSYEQYF.

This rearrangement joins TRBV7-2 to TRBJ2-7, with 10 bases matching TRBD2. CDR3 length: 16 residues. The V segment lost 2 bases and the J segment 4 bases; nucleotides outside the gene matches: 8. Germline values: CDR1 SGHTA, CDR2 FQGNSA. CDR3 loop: CASSLRSGGGRYEQYF. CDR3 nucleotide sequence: TGTGCCAGCAGCTTACGCAGCGGGGGGGGTCGGTACGAGCAGTACTTC.

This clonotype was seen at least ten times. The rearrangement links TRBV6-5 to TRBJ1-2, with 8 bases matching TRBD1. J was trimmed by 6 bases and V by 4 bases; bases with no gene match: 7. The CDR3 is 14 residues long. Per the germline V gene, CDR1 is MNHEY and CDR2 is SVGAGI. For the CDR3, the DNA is TGTGCCAGCAGTTGGAAACAGGGGGTACATGGCTACACCTTC. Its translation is CASSWKQGVHGYTF.

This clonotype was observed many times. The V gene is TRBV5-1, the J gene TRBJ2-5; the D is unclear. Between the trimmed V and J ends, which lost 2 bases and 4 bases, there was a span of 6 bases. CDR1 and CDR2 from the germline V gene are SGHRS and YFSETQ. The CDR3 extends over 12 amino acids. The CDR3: CASSFEGETQYF. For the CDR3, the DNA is TGCGCCAGCAGCTTCGAAGGAGAGACCCAGTACTTC.

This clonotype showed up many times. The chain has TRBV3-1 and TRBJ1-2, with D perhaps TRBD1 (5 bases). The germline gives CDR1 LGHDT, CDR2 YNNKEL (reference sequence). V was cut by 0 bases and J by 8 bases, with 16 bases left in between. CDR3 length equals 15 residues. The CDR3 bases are TGTGCCAGCAGCCAAGACGTGGGGCGAGTGTTGGGCTACACCTTC. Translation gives CASSQDVGRVLGYTF.

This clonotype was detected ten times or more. The CDR3 reads CASYGGELFF. The CDR3 DNA sequence: TGTGCCTCTTATGGCGGGGAGCTGTTTTTT. V and J are TRBV30 and TRBJ2-2; no clear D gene. CDR1 is GTSNPN, CDR2 SVGIG, per germline (reference sequence). The CDR3 runs 10 residues. V was clipped by 7 bases and J by 7 bases, with 7 bases between them.

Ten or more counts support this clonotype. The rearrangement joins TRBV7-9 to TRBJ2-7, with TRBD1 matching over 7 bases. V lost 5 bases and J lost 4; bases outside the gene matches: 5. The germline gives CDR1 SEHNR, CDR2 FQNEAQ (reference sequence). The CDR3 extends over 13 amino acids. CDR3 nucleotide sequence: TGTGCCAGCAGCCCGGGACAGTATTACGAGCAGTACTTC. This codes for CASSPGQYYEQYF. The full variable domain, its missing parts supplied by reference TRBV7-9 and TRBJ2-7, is DTGVSQNPRHKITKRGQNVTFRCDPISEHNRLYWYRQTLGQGPEFLTYFQNEAQLEKSRLLSDRFSAERPKGSFSTLEIQRTEQGDSAMYLCASSPGQYYEQYFGPGTRLTVT.

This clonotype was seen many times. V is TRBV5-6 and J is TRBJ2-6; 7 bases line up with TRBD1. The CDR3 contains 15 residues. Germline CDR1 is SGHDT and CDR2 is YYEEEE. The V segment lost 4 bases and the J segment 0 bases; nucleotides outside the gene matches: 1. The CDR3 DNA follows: TGTGCCAGCAGCCACAGGGGCTCTGGGGCCAACGTCCTGACTTTC. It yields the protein CASSHRGSGANVLTF.

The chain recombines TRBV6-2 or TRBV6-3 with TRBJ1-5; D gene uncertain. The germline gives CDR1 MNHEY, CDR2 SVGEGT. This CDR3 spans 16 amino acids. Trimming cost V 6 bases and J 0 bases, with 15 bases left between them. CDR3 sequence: CASSQPEPTSNQPQHF. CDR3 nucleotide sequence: TGTGCCAGCAGCCAACCAGAACCCACTAGCAATCAGCCCCAGCATTTT.

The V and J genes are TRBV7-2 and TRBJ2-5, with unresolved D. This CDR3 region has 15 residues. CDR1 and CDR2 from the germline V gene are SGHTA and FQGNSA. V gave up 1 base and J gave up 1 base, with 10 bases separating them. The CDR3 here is CASSLVSRLQETQYF. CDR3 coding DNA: TGTGCCAGCAGCTTAGTCTCCAGGCTCCAAGAGACCCAGTACTTC.

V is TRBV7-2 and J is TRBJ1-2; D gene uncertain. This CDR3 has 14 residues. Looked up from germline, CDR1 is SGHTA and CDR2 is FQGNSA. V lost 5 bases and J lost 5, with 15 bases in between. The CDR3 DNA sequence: TGTGCCAGCAGCCCCGGGGAAGCCTTTTATGGCTACACCTTC. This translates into CASSPGEAFYGYTF.

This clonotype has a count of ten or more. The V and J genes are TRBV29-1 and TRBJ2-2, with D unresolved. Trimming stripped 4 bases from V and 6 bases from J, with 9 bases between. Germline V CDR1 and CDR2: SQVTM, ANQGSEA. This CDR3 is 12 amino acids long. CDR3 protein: CSVAPIPGELFF. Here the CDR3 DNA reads TGCAGCGTTGCTCCTATTCCCGGGGAGCTGTTTTTT.